A single sample is the source of the 5 T cell receptor beta chains below, sequenced in a study of blood T cell repertoires in COVID-19. The assay was immunoSEQ multiplex PCR, and TCRdb's table has in-frame clones only and misses some. The sample includes a few hundred thousand clones, about four fifths of them seen just once. Source material: peripheral blood. The receptors stem from a man aged 25 to 40 who had recovered from COVID-19.

The chain recombines TRBV5-4 with TRBJ1-1; no clear D gene. V lost 2 bases and J lost 10, with 18 bases in between. Germline V gene sequence: CDR1 SGHNT, CDR2 YYREEE (reference sequence). The CDR3 totals 14 residues. CDR3 DNA: TGTGCCAGCAGCTTTAATTCCGACTCCATCGCAGCTTTCTTT. Translated: CASSFNSDSIAAFF.

The rearrangement links TRBV5-1 to TRBJ1-1, with D possibly matching TRBD1 (6 bases). Per germline, CDR1 SGHRS and CDR2 YFSETQ. The V end lost 8 bases, the J end lost 1 base, and 12 bases lay between the germline ends. The CDR3 runs to 13 residues. CDR3 nucleotide sequence: TGCGCCAGTGGGGGCGGTAGGAACACTGAAGCTTTCTTT. Its translation: CASGGGRNTEAFF.

The rearrangement joins TRBV27 to TRBJ1-2, with 7 nucleotides matching TRBD1. The J segment lost 0 bases and the V segment lost 10 bases, leaving 14 bases of the junction unmatched. The CDR3 contains 16 residues. From germline, CDR1 is MNHEY and CDR2 SMNVEV (reference sequence). This chain's CDR3 is CATSADRAAPNYGYTF. CDR3 DNA: TGTGCCACCTCCGCCGACAGGGCCGCTCCTAACTATGGCTACACCTTC.

This clone was detected only a few times. The V and J genes are TRBV3-1 (or the pseudogene TRBV3-2) and TRBJ2-2, with 8 positions matching TRBD1. The J segment lost 4 bases and the V segment lost 4 bases, leaving 2 bases of the junction unmatched. In germline, CDR1 is LGHDT, CDR2 YNNKEL (reference sequence). CDR3 length: 14 amino acids. DNA of the CDR3: TGTGCCAGCAGCCGGGGGACAGGCACCGGGGAGCTGTTTTTT. This gives the protein CASSRGTGTGELFF.

This clone has a single count. The chain links TRBV5-8 to TRBJ2-1, with TRBD1 as a possible D gene (5 bases). CDR3 size: 16 residues. The V end lost 2 bases, the J end lost 4 bases, and 16 bases lay between the germline ends. The germline V gene encodes CDR1 SGHTS and CDR2 YDEGEE. The CDR3 loop is CASSLSDSFPYNEQFF. For the CDR3, the DNA is TGTGCCAGCAGCTTATCTGACAGTTTCCCTTACAATGAGCAGTTCTTC.